The TCR beta chain under discussion was sequenced for a study of cytotoxic CD8 clonotypes in ibrutinib-treated CLL. Produced via immunoSEQ multiplex PCR; TCRdb's table is partial and in-frame only. The sample includes hundreds of thousands of clones, roughly 70% seen only once; the top ten take less than 20%. As to this clone: Additional DNA sequences in this sample encode the identical CDR3.

This CDR3 contains 13 residues. Per germline, CDR1 SGDLS and CDR2 YYNGEE. Between the trimmed V and J ends, which lost 0 bases and 5 bases, there was a span of 8 bases. Specimen: PBMCs, collected after 24 months of ibrutinib treatment. The genes are TRBV9 and TRBJ1-1; D is undetermined. This clonotype was obtained from a human donor with chronic lymphocytic leukemia. This CDR3 is CASSVGSGTEAFF. The CDR3, as DNA: TGTGCCAGCAGCGTAGGGTCGGGAACTGAAGCTTTCTTT.